This T cell receptor (beta chain) was captured in a study of identifying expanded T cells in peripheral blood. Findings and limits, study-wide: Technical replicates showed about 1.1 changed clones; approximately 2 weeks roughly 16; four weeks 19. Variance in clone template counts between approximately two-week samples significantly increased with total template count across all healthy donors.

The table came from immunoSEQ multiplex PCR; TCRdb's copy has only in-frame clones and leaves some out. The sample carries around 78,000 clones, approximately 85% recorded once. Germline V lookup: CDR1 SGHRS, CDR2 YFSETQ. The CDR3 consists of 14 residues. Trimming stripped 3 bases from V and 6 bases from J, with 12 bases between. Healthy donors had no documented immune events, such as infections, while sampled. On this clone: Its antigen is undetermined.

The chain uses TRBV5-1 and TRBJ2-2; D perhaps matches TRBD2 (6 bases). Sequenced sample: blood. This clonotype originated in a person between 18 and 75 years old in good health. CDR3 nucleotides: TGCGCCAGCAGCTGGAGGGATGGCGCCGGGGAGCTGTTTTTT. Translating it yields CASSWRDGAGELFF.